A single sample is the source of the 16 T cell receptor beta chains below, sequenced in a study of molecular identifiers for immune sequencing clone quantification. TCRdb passed the PCR reads through MiXCR, listing each CDR3 protein once. This table has about 630,000 distinct CDR3 sequences, 25% appearing once. The sequencing sample was made of naive CD8+ T cells from blood, with Jurkat cell RNA spiked in. Subset: FACS-sorted CD8+CD4-CCR7+CD45RA+ naive T cells. The receptors were gathered from a human donor in good health. Some libraries in this study had Jurkat cell RNA spiked in.

Comments on this clonotype: Possible read error: a much larger clone is one base away. Given the absence of the conserved phenylalanine or tryptophan at the CDR3 end, a read error is likely. The chain joins TRBV7-9 to TRBJ1-4; D unclear. Trimming removed 1 base at V and 6 bases at J, with 6 bases between. The CDR3 length is 13 residues. Germline V gives CDR1 SEHNR, CDR2 FQNEAQ (reference sequence). The CDR3 bases are TGTGCCAGCAGCTTAGGGGAGGATGAAAAACTGTTTCTT. This codes for CASSLGEDEKLFL.

Ten or more counts support this clonotype. The chain combines TRBV6-2 or TRBV6-3 with TRBJ2-7; D remains unclear. The germline V and J ends were trimmed by 7 bases and 7 bases, with 17 bases remaining between them. This CDR3 is built from 13 residues. Looked up from germline, CDR1 is MNHEY and CDR2 is SVGEGT. The CDR3 nucleotides read TGTGCCAGCACCCACGAATGGGGTCAGGAGCAGTACTTC. It is translated as CASTHEWGQEQYF.

This clonotype was detected ten times or more. This sequence joins TRBV29-1 and TRBJ1-1; D is possibly TRBD1 (5 bases). Germline CDR1 SQVTM, CDR2 ANQGSEA. V lost 6 bases and J lost 7, with 12 bases in between. CDR3 size: 11 residues. The CDR3 loop reads CSVRGRVEAFF. In DNA form, the CDR3 reads TGCAGCGTGCGGGGACGGGTTGAAGCTTTCTTT.

The sample holds many counts of this clonotype. The rearrangement joins TRBV12-3 or TRBV12-4 to TRBJ2-3; D is perhaps TRBD1 or TRBD2 (5 bases each). This CDR3 spans 13 amino acids. The V gene lost 3 bases and the J gene lost 4 bases, with 8 bases spanning the gap. Here the CDR3 reads CASSFEGPDTQYF. The CDR3 DNA sequence: TGTGCCAGCAGTTTCGAGGGGCCAGATACGCAGTATTTT.

Concerning this clonotype: Germline is not matched at one junction end, which may reflect a read error. The chain couples TRBV12-3 or TRBV12-4 to TRBJ1-1; TRBD1 is a possible D gene (6 bases). This CDR3 has 14 amino acids. The CDR3 nucleotides read TGTGCCAGCACGGTAAACAGGGCGAACACTGAAACTTTCTTT. It specifies CASTVNRANTETFF.

On this clonotype: Just one base apart from a much larger clone, this may be a read error. This chain connects TRBV7-9 to TRBJ2-3, with D hard to call. Germline V gene lookup returns CDR1 SEHNR and CDR2 FQNEAQ (reference sequence). CDR3 length: 16 amino acids. CDR3 amino acids: CASSLVDLVGTDTHYF. CDR3 bases: TGTGCCAGCAGCTTAGTGGACCTAGTCGGTACAGATACGCACTATTTT.

This clonotype was seen ten or more times. V gene TRBV29-1 combines with J gene TRBJ2-7, with D perhaps matching TRBD1 (5 bases). In germline, CDR1 is SQVTM, CDR2 ANQGSEA. The CDR3 totals 12 residues. V lost 1 base and J lost 3, with 7 bases in between. This chain's CDR3 is CSVEADSYEQYF. The CDR3 bases are TGCAGCGTTGAAGCTGACAGCTACGAGCAGTACTTC.

A word on this clonotype: It may be a read error: a sequence one base away is much more abundant. This CDR3 is missing its conserved last phenylalanine or tryptophan, likely due to a read error. The chain links TRBV27 to TRBJ1-5, with D hard to call. Germline CDR1 is MNHEY and CDR2 is SMNVEV (reference sequence). Between the trimmed V and J ends, which lost 5 bases and 3 bases, there was a span of 5 bases. This CDR3 has 12 amino acids. Written as DNA, the CDR3 is TGTGCCAGCAGTGGATTCAATCAGCCCCAGCATCTT. Its translation: CASSGFNQPQHL.

This clonotype was seen a handful of times. The rearrangement links TRBV6-5 to TRBJ2-3; TRBD2 is a possible D gene (6 bases). The germline CDR1 and CDR2 sequences are MNHEY and SVGAGI. The CDR3 covers 13 residues. Trimming took off 6 bases at V and 6 bases at J, with 13 bases between the two ends. CDR3 sequence (DNA): TGTGCCAGCAGGGGGACTGTTAAGGATACGCAGTATTTT. It is translated as CASRGTVKDTQYF.

Ten or more counts support this clonotype. The rearrangement links TRBV4-3 to TRBJ2-7; D may be TRBD1 (6 bases). The germline V gene has CDR1 LGHNA and CDR2 YSLEER. The CDR3 contains 16 residues. V was pared by 5 bases and J by 4 bases, with 21 bases between. CDR3 DNA sequence: TGCGCCAGCAGCTTAAGCTCAGGGGTCGCAGGGTACGAGCAGTACTTC. Its translation is CASSLSSGVAGYEQYF.

In its sample, this clonotype was seen a few times. The CDR3 sequence: CSVDLTANYGYTF. DNA for the CDR3: TGCAGCGTTGATCTGACTGCTAACTATGGCTACACCTTC. The rearrangement uses TRBV29-1 and TRBJ1-2; D is unclear. From germline, CDR1 is SQVTM and CDR2 ANQGSEA. The V gene lost 3 bases and the J gene lost 0 bases, with 8 bases spanning the gap. CDR3 length: 13 amino acids.

The rearrangement joins TRBV6-5 to TRBJ2-7; TRBD1 aligns across 7 bases. After removal of 2 bases from V and 5 bases from J, the junction contained 15 bases not matched to a gene. CDR3 length: 17 residues. CDR1 MNHEY and CDR2 SVGAGI come from the germline V gene. CDR3 protein: CASSYETAAGGIHEQYF. The CDR3 DNA reads as TGTGCCAGCAGTTACGAAACCGCGGCAGGGGGTATCCACGAGCAGTACTTC.

To note about this clonotype: A much larger clone sits a single nucleotide away, making a read error possible. V gene TRBV3-1 combines with J gene TRBJ2-2, with D possibly TRBD2 on 6 matching bases. The CDR3 extends over 16 amino acids. CDR1 is LGHDT, CDR2 YNNKEL, per germline (reference sequence). The CDR3: CASSRTSYSNTGGLFF. The CDR3 coding sequence is TGTGCCAGCAGCCGCACTAGCTACTCGAACACCGGGGGGCTGTTTTTT.

A note on this clonotype: Being one base from a much bigger clone, this may be a read error. The chain employs TRBV7-9 and TRBJ2-5; D not certain. CDR1 SEHNR and CDR2 FQNEAQ come from the germline V gene (reference sequence). The CDR3 covers 13 residues. The DNA for the CDR3 is TGTGCCGGCAGCTTAAGTCGTCAGGAGACCCAGTACTTC. Protein: CAGSLSRQETQYF.

The rearrangement joins TRBV2 to TRBJ1-4; D is uncertain. Germline assignment: CDR1 SNHLY and CDR2 FYNNEI. V lost 2 bases, J lost 4 bases, and 11 bases lay in between. The CDR3 extends over 15 amino acids. The CDR3, as DNA: TGTGCCAGCAGTGAAATGGACCGAGATAATGAAAAACTGTTTTTT. Its protein product is CASSEMDRDNEKLFF.

In its sample, this clonotype was seen many times. The chain employs TRBV9 and TRBJ1-6, with a weak D call TRBD1 (5 bases). V gave up 5 bases and J gave up 10 bases, with 13 bases separating them. Germline-derived CDR1 and CDR2 are SGDLS and YYNGEE. CDR3 size: 13 residues. The CDR3: CASSPGLGSPLHF. In DNA, the CDR3 is TGTGCCAGCAGTCCGGGACTAGGGTCACCCCTCCACTTT.